This T cell receptor beta chain was retrieved from a study of identical twins. Study-wide findings and caveats: Reduced insertions were recorded for abundant cord blood beta clonotypes, with no such pattern in memory repertoires.

Trimming removed 2 bases from V and 8 bases from J, with 13 bases in between. CDR3 size: 14 residues. Per the germline V gene, CDR1 is SGHAT and CDR2 is FQNNGV. This clonotype was recorded at least ten times. Its specificity is unknown. TCRdb re-analysed the 5' RACE reads in MiXCR, keeping a single row per CDR3 protein. The sample shows a few hundred thousand distinct CDR3 sequences, 9.5% to 10% of them seen only once. The sample was also reused in another study, on yellow fever vaccine responses in identical twins.

The genes are TRBV11-2 and TRBJ2-1, with D perhaps TRBD2 (6 bases). Sequenced material: PBMCs. This receptor was taken from a woman aged 18-29 years in good health. CDR3 protein: CASSLSLAYDEQFF. As DNA, the CDR3 is TGTGCCAGCAGCTTATCACTAGCTTATGATGAGCAGTTCTTC.